This TCR beta chain was identified during a study of early T cells in non-severe SARS-CoV-2 infection. MiXCR was run by TCRdb on the 5' RACE reads, yielding one entry per CDR3 protein. Among approximately 44,000 distinct CDR3 sequences listed, less than 15% were seen once. V dropped 7 bases and J dropped 4 bases, with 16 bases sitting between them. The CDR3 is 13 amino acids. Germline V CDR1 and CDR2: SQVTM, ANQGSEA. The sample comprised whole blood. The chain uses TRBV29-1 and TRBJ1-2, with D unclear. The sequence was collected from an adult who was a healthcare worker with PCR-confirmed SARS-CoV-2 infection or an uninfected control (not recorded which). The CDR3 spells CSAGGQDFYGYTF. The CDR3 DNA reads as TGCAGCGCCGGCGGGCAGGACTTCTATGGCTACACCTTC. The full variable domain, rest sourced from reference TRBV29-1 and TRBJ1-2, is SAVISQKPSRDICQRGTSLTIQCQVDSQVTMMFWYRQQPGQSLTLIATANQGSEATYESGFVIDKFPISRPNLTFSTLTVSNMSPEDSSIYLCSAGGQDFYGYTFGSGTRLTVV.